Following are 26 T cell receptor beta chains from one sample sequenced in a study of OX40 agonist ivuxolimab in advanced cancers. Assay: immunoSEQ multiplex PCR; the TCRdb copy retains only in-frame clones and omits some. This repertoire shows about 81,000 clones, 85% to 90% found once; its top ten account for approximately 0.45%. The source was CD4+ or CD8+ T cells sorted from blood, collected in a trial of the OX40 agonist ivuxolimab. Source of these receptors: an adult with an advanced solid tumor such as melanoma, head and neck, liver or kidney cancer.

J is TRBJ2-2 and V is TRBV7-3, with no clear D. This CDR3 has 12 amino acids. The V and J ends lost 4 bases and 2 bases respectively, with 2 bases between them. The germline V gene has CDR1 SGHTA and CDR2 FQGTGA. The CDR3 sequence is CASSYNTGELFF. Here the CDR3 DNA reads TGTGCCAGCAGCTATAACACCGGGGAGCTGTTTTTT.

The V gene is TRBV4-3, the J gene TRBJ1-4; D not certain. V was trimmed by 0 bases and J by 3 bases, leaving 11 bases between them. The CDR3 has 16 residues. Germline loops: CDR1 LGHNA, CDR2 YSLEER. The CDR3 spells CASSQDGRMPNEKLFF. The CDR3 region has the DNA TGCGCCAGCAGCCAAGATGGAAGGATGCCTAATGAAAAACTGTTTTTT.

V gene TRBV11-2 combines with J gene TRBJ2-1; D is unclear. The CDR3 contains 14 residues. The ends were cut back, 0 bases at V and 3 bases at J, with 6 bases in the middle. Germline CDR1 SGHAT, CDR2 FQNNGV. CDR3 in amino acids: CASSLDVYYNEQFF. The CDR3 region has the DNA TGTGCCAGCAGCTTAGACGTATACTACAATGAGCAGTTCTTC. Filled out from reference TRBV11-2 and TRBJ2-1, the complete variable domain reads EAGVAQSPRYKIIEKRQSVAFWCNPISGHATLYWYQQILGQGPKLLIQFQNNGVVDDSQLPKDRFSAERLKGVDSTLKIQPAKLEDSAVYLCASSLDVYYNEQFFGPGTRLTVL.

This CDR3 is CASSPRDRGFTEAFF. DNA of the CDR3: TGTGCCAGCAGTCCCCGGGACAGGGGCTTCACTGAAGCTTTCTTT. The chain uses TRBV6-1 and TRBJ1-1; 10 bases match TRBD1. The CDR3 sequence is 15 residues long. Looked up from germline, CDR1 is MNHNS and CDR2 is SASEGT. The V gene end was trimmed by 5 bases and the J gene end by 4 bases; junction bases not matched to a gene: 7.

This clone was seen just once. V is TRBV5-4 and J is TRBJ1-3; 7 bases are shared with TRBD1. The J segment lost 0 bases and the V segment lost 4 bases, leaving 7 bases of the junction unmatched. The CDR3 length is 16 residues. Germline-derived CDR1 and CDR2 are SGHNT and YYREEE (reference sequence). CDR3 DNA sequence: TGTGCCAGCAGCGTCGGGACAGCTAACTCTGGAAACACCATATATTTT. Amino acid sequence: CASSVGTANSGNTIYF. Drawing the rest from reference TRBV5-4 and TRBJ1-3, the complete variable domain is ETGVTQSPTHLIKTRGQQVTLRCSSQSGHNTVSWYQQALGQGPQFIFQYYREEENGRGNFPPRFSGLQFPNYSSELNVNALELDDSALYLCASSVGTANSGNTIYFGEGSWLTVV.

This clone was picked up one time. The chain carries TRBV7-9 and TRBJ2-2; the D gene could be TRBD1 or TRBD2 (6 bases each). V was trimmed by 1 base and J by 3 bases, leaving 9 bases between them. The CDR3 totals 15 residues. The germline V gene has CDR1 SEHNR and CDR2 FQNEAQ (reference sequence). CDR3 region: CASSLGGADTGELFF. DNA of the CDR3: TGTGCCAGCAGCTTAGGGGGGGCCGACACCGGGGAGCTGTTTTTT. The full variable domain, completed using reference TRBV7-9 and TRBJ2-2, is DTGVSQNPRHKITKRGQNVTFRCDPISEHNRLYWYRQTLGQGPEFLTYFQNEAQLEKSRLLSDRFSAERPKGSFSTLEIQRTEQGDSAMYLCASSLGGADTGELFFGEGSRLTVL.

V gene TRBV7-8 combines with J gene TRBJ1-1; the D is unclear. Germline-derived CDR1 and CDR2 are SGHVS and FQNEAQ. Trimming removed 3 bases at V and 4 bases at J, with 9 bases between. The CDR3 contains 13 residues. CDR3 loop: CASSFTRGTEAFF. CDR3 bases: TGTGCCAGCAGCTTCACAAGAGGCACTGAAGCTTTCTTT.

The V call is TRBV28, the J call TRBJ1-4; D gene ambiguous. V lost 8 bases to trimming and J lost 4 bases, with 11 bases between them. The CDR3 is made up of 13 amino acids. Germline CDR1 reads MDHEN; CDR2 reads SYDVKM. CDR3 in DNA: TGTGCCAGCGCATTGACCGGTAATGAAAAACTGTTTTTT. Translation: CASALTGNEKLFF.

The rearrangement uses TRBV6-1 and TRBJ1-1, with D uncertain. Germline values: CDR1 MNHNS, CDR2 SASEGT. Trimming took 5 bases from V and 8 from J, leaving 9 bases between them. This CDR3 is built from 11 residues. The CDR3 spells CASSYDSEAFF. The DNA for the CDR3 is TGTGCCAGCAGTTACGATTCAGAAGCTTTCTTT.

The rearrangement links TRBV7-9 to TRBJ1-3, with D hard to call. Germline CDR1 reads SEHNR; CDR2 reads FQNEAQ (reference sequence). V lost 5 bases and J lost 7, with 18 bases in between. This CDR3 is 15 amino acids long. CDR3 region: CASSQSSGPVNTIYF. In DNA, the CDR3 is TGTGCCAGCAGCCAATCTTCCGGGCCTGTTAACACCATATATTTT. Variable domain in full (rest from reference TRBV7-9 and TRBJ1-3): DTGVSQNPRHKITKRGQNVTFRCDPISEHNRLYWYRQTLGQGPEFLTYFQNEAQLEKSRLLSDRFSAERPKGSFSTLEIQRTEQGDSAMYLCASSQSSGPVNTIYFGEGSWLTVV.

The chain has TRBV12-5 and TRBJ1-1, with D possibly matching TRBD1 (6 bases). The CDR3 covers 12 residues. Germline loops: CDR1 LGHNT, CDR2 FRNRAP. Between the trimmed V and J ends, which lost 8 bases and 8 bases, there was a span of 15 bases. This CDR3 is CASSFRGREAFF. The DNA of the CDR3 is TGTGCTAGTAGCTTCAGGGGACGAGAAGCTTTCTTT.

The rearrangement uses TRBV7-3 and TRBJ2-2; 8 nucleotides align to TRBD2. Germline V gene data show CDR1 as SGHTA and CDR2 as FQGTGA. The CDR3 runs to 16 residues. J was trimmed by 2 bases and V by 3 bases; bases with no gene match: 5. The CDR3 region has the DNA TGTGCCAGCAGCTTGAATAGCGGGGCTAACACCGGGGAGCTGTTTTTT. Amino acids: CASSLNSGANTGELFF.

The V call is TRBV6-5, the J call TRBJ2-4; 7 bases align to TRBD1. Germline CDR1 and CDR2: MNHEY and SVGAGI. This CDR3 comprises 11 residues. V gave up 6 bases and J gave up 12 bases; unmatched junction bases: 5. The chain's CDR3 is CASRQGIDQYF. The CDR3 DNA reads as TGTGCCAGCAGACAGGGGATTGATCAGTACTTC.

CDR3 region: CASSLVASSLYTF. CDR3 bases: TGTGCCAGCAGCTTGGTCGCAAGTTCCCTCTACACCTTC. This sequence joins TRBV5-8 and TRBJ1-2; D unresolved. CDR1 and CDR2 (germline): SGHTS, YDEGEE. CDR3 length equals 13 residues. V lost 0 bases and J lost 10, with 13 bases in between.

This rearrangement joins TRBV2 to TRBJ1-4; D is unresolved. The germline V gene encodes CDR1 SNHLY and CDR2 FYNNEI. The germline V and J ends were trimmed by 7 bases and 8 bases, with 17 bases remaining between them. The CDR3 is 14 residues long. The CDR3 coding sequence is TGTGCCAGCACCTTAAGTGATCCGGGGGAAAAACTGTTTTTT. Translating it yields CASTLSDPGEKLFF.

The chain joins TRBV6-1 to TRBJ1-5; D gene uncertain. V shed 1 base and J shed 3 bases, with 10 bases lying between them. CDR3 length: 15 amino acids. The germline V gene encodes CDR1 MNHNS and CDR2 SASEGT. For the CDR3, the DNA is TGTGCCAGCAGTGAAGGGACTCTGTCCAATCAGCCCCAGCATTTT. This translates into CASSEGTLSNQPQHF.

The gene calls are TRBV28 and TRBJ1-1, with unresolved D. Germline CDR1 is MDHEN and CDR2 is SYDVKM. V lost 4 bases, J lost 3 bases, and 15 bases lay in between. The CDR3 sequence is 15 residues long. CDR3: CASSSPGKRYTEAFF. The CDR3 DNA reads TGTGCCAGCAGTTCCCCAGGAAAACGTTACACTGAAGCTTTCTTT.

The chain recombines TRBV10-3 with TRBJ2-7; no reliable D call. CDR1 ENHRY and CDR2 SYGVKD come from the germline V gene. V lost 3 bases to trimming and J lost 0 bases, with 15 bases between them. The CDR3 totals 16 residues. This chain's CDR3 is CAISEPRPSLSYEQYF. CDR3 DNA sequence: TGTGCCATCAGTGAACCCCGCCCATCCCTCTCCTACGAGCAGTACTTC.

This chain joins TRBV11-1 and TRBJ2-3, with D possibly being TRBD2 (5 bases). Trimming pared 1 base from V and 1 base from J, leaving 9 bases between. Germline CDR1 and CDR2: SGHAT and FQDESV (reference sequence). The CDR3 extends over 15 amino acids. In DNA, the CDR3 is TGTGCCAGCAGCTTAGGTTTGGGAGGCACAGATACGCAGTATTTT. This translates into CASSLGLGGTDTQYF.

J is TRBJ2-7 and V is TRBV9; D tentatively reads TRBD1 or TRBD2 (6 bases each). Trimming shortened V by 4 bases and J by 5 bases, and 16 bases separated the two germline ends. The germline V gene has CDR1 SGDLS and CDR2 YYNGEE. This CDR3 is 14 amino acids long. The CDR3 sequence is CASSPGAGVNEQYF. CDR3 in DNA: TGTGCCAGCAGCCCGGGGGCCGGGGTCAACGAGCAGTACTTC. The variable domain in full, with the rest retrieved from reference TRBV9 and TRBJ2-7, is DSGVTQTPKHLITATGQRVTLRCSPRSGDLSVYWYQQSLDQGLQFLIQYYNGEERAKGNILERFSAQQFPDLHSELNLSSLELGDSALYFCASSPGAGVNEQYFGPGTRLTVT.

The chain joins TRBV19 to TRBJ2-1, with D hard to call. The CDR3 is 15 amino acids. V was pared by 6 bases and J by 0 bases, with 12 bases between. Looked up from germline, CDR1 is LNHDA and CDR2 is SQIVND (reference sequence). The CDR3 sequence is CASRASARSYNEQFF. The CDR3 DNA follows: TGTGCCAGTAGGGCCAGTGCCCGCTCCTACAATGAGCAGTTCTTC.

V usage is TRBV11-2 and J usage is TRBJ2-1; D perhaps matches TRBD2 (5 bases). The germline CDR1 and CDR2 sequences are SGHAT and FQNNGV. This CDR3 spans 15 amino acids. Deletions cut 5 bases from V and 3 bases from J, with 14 bases between. The CDR3 bases are TGTGCCAGCAGCCCGAGCCCCGGAGGCTACAATGAGCAGTTCTTC. Amino acids: CASSPSPGGYNEQFF. The full variable domain, rest sourced from reference TRBV11-2 and TRBJ2-1, is EAGVAQSPRYKIIEKRQSVAFWCNPISGHATLYWYQQILGQGPKLLIQFQNNGVVDDSQLPKDRFSAERLKGVDSTLKIQPAKLEDSAVYLCASSPSPGGYNEQFFGPGTRLTVL.

The rearrangement links TRBV5-1 to TRBJ2-5; 7 nucleotides agree with TRBD1. CDR1 is SGHRS, CDR2 YFSETQ, per germline. This CDR3 has 13 amino acids. J was trimmed by 4 bases and V by 3 bases; bases with no gene match: 3. The DNA of the CDR3 is TGCGCCAGCAGCTCACAGGGGCGAGAGACCCAGTACTTC. Translation gives CASSSQGRETQYF.

CDR3 nucleotides: TGTGCCAGCAAGGGACAGGGGGCCTACAATGAGCAGTTCTTC. Its protein product is CASKGQGAYNEQFF. The chain combines TRBV6-1 with TRBJ2-1, with TRBD1 matching 11 bases. Germline loops: CDR1 MNHNS, CDR2 SASEGT. The length of the CDR3 is 14 residues. The V gene end was trimmed by 7 bases and the J gene end by 2 bases; junction bases not matched to a gene: 1.

This clone turned up a few times. The gene calls are TRBV5-4 and TRBJ1-5; tentative D call: TRBD1 (6 bases). Germline V gene lookup returns CDR1 SGHNT and CDR2 YYREEE (reference sequence). This CDR3 region has 16 residues. Trimming stripped 2 bases from V and 0 bases from J, with 12 bases between. In DNA form, the CDR3 reads TGTGCCAGCAGCTTACAGGGTTCTATTAGCAATCAGCCCCAGCATTTT. As protein: CASSLQGSISNQPQHF.

The chain combines TRBV18 with TRBJ2-1, with 9 bases fitting TRBD1. The CDR3 sequence is 15 residues long. Trimming removed 2 bases from V and 5 bases from J; junction bases left unmatched: 4. Germline V lookup: CDR1 KGHSH, CDR2 LQKENI. The CDR3 sequence is CASSPGDRDDNEQFF. The CDR3 DNA reads as TGTGCCAGCTCACCAGGGGACAGGGATGACAATGAGCAGTTCTTC.